This T cell receptor beta chain was sequenced in a study of regulatory dendritic cells for organ transplantation. Study conclusions and caveats: Memory CD8+ clonal expansion seemed more limited with regulatory than mature dendritic cells. Of resting T cell subsets, memory CD8+ had the most alloreactive clonotypes. Naive T cells showed high diversity, memory cells less, memory CD8+ least.

A remark on this clone: Its antigen is not known.

Profiling relied on immunoSEQ multiplex PCR, and the TCRdb table lists in-frame clones only, not all of them. The table lists some 10,000 clones, roughly two thirds of them singletons. Per germline, CDR1 SNHLY and CDR2 FYNNEI. Deletions cut 6 bases from V and 0 bases from J, with 19 bases between. CDR3 length: 17 amino acids. The clonotype was recovered from a human donor in good health. The sequenced sample consisted of memory CD8+ T cells from blood. The subset denotes: CD45RO+ memory T cells. The chain couples TRBV2 to TRBJ2-3; weak D call: TRBD2 (5 bases). This CDR3 is CASSPWRAPASTDTQYF. The CDR3 DNA sequence: TGTGCCAGCAGCCCTTGGCGGGCGCCCGCTAGCACAGATACGCAGTATTTT.